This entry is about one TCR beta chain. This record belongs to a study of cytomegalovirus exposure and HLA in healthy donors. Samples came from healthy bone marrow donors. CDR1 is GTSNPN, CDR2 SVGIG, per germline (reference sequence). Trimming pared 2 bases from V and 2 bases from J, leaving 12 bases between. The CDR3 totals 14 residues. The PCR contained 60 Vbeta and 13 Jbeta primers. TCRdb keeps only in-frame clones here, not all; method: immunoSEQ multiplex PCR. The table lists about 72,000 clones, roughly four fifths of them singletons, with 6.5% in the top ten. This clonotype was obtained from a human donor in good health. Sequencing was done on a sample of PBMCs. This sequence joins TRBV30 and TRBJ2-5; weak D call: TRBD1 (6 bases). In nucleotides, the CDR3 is TGTGCCTGGAGTCGGGGCAGGGGACAAGAGACCCAGTACTTC. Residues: CAWSRGRGQETQYF. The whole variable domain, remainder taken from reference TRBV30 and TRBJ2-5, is SQTIHQWPATLVQPVGSPLSLECTVEGTSNPNLYWYRQAAGRGLQLLFYSVGIGQISSEVPQNLSASRPQDRQFILSSKKLLLSDSGFYLCAWSRGRGQETQYFGPGTRLLVL.